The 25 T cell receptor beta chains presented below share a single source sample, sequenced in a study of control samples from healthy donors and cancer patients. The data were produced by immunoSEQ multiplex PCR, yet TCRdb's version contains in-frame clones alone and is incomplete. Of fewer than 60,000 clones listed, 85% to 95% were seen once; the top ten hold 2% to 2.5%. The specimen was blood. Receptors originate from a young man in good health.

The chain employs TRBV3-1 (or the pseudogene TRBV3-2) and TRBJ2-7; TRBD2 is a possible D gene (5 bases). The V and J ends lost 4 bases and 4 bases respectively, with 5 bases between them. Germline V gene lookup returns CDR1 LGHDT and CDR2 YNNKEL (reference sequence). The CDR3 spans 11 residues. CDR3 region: CASSPGYEQYF. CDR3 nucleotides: TGTGCCAGCAGCCCGGGATACGAGCAGTACTTC.

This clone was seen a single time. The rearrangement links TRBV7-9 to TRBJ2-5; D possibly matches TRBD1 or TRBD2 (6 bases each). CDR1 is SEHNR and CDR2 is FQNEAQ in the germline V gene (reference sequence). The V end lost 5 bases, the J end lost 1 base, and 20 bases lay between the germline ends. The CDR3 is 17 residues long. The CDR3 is CASSPGGWSGAQETQYF. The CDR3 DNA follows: TGTGCCAGCAGCCCAGGAGGGTGGTCAGGGGCCCAAGAGACCCAGTACTTC. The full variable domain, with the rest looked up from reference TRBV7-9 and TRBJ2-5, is DTGVSQNPRHKITKRGQNVTFRCDPISEHNRLYWYRQTLGQGPEFLTYFQNEAQLEKSRLLSDRFSAERPKGSFSTLEIQRTEQGDSAMYLCASSPGGWSGAQETQYFGPGTRLLVL.

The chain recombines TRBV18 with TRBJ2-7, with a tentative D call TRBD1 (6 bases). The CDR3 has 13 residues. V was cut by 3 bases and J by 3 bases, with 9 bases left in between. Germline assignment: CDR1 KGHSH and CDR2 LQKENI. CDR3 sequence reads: CASSPPGVYEQYF. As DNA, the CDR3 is TGTGCCAGCTCACCGCCAGGGGTCTACGAGCAGTACTTC.

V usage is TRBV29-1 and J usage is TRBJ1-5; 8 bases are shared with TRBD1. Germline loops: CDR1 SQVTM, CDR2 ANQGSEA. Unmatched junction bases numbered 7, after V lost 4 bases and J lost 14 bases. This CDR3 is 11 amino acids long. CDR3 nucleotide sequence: TGCAGCGTTGTAAAATCGGACAGGGAGCATTTT. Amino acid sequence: CSVVKSDREHF. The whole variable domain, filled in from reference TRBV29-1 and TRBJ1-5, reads SAVISQKPSRDICQRGTSLTIQCQVDSQVTMMFWYRQQPGQSLTLIATANQGSEATYESGFVIDKFPISRPNLTFSTLTVSNMSPEDSSIYLCSVVKSDREHFGDGTRLSIL.

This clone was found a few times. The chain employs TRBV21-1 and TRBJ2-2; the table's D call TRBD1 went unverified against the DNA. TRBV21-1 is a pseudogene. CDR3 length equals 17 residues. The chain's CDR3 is CASSKAGRQGITGELFF. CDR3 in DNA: TGTGCCAGCAGCAAAGCAGGTCGGCAGGGGATCACCGGGGAGCTGTTTTTT.

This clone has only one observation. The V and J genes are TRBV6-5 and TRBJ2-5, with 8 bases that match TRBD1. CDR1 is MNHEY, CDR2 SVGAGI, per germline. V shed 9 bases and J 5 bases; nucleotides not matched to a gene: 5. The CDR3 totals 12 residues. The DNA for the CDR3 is TGTGCCAGTTCGACAGGGGAGGAGACCCAGTACTTC. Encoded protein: CASSTGEETQYF.

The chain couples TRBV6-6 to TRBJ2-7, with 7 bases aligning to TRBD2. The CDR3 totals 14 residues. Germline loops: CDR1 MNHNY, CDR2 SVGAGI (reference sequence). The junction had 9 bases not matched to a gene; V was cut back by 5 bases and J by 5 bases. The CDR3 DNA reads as TGTGCCAGCAGTGCCCAACGCGGGGGAGACGAGCAGTACTTC. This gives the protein CASSAQRGGDEQYF.

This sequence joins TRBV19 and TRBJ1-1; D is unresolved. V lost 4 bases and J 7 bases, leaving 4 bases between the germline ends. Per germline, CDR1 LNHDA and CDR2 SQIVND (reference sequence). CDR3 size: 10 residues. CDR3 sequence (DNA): TGTGCCAGTAGTAAGGATGAAGCTTTCTTT. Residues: CASSKDEAFF.

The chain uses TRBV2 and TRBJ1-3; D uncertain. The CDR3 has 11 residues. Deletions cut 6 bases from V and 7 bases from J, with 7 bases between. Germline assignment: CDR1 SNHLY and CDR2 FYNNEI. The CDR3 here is CASRMGNTIYF. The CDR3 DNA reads TGTGCCAGCAGAATGGGCAACACCATATATTTT.

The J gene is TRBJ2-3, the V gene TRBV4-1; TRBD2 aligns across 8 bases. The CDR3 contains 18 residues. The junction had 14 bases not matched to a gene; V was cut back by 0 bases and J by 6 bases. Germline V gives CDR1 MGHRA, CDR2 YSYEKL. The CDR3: CASSQEVAGGPPGDTQYF. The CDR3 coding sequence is TGCGCCAGCAGCCAAGAAGTGGCGGGAGGTCCCCCGGGGGATACGCAGTATTTT.

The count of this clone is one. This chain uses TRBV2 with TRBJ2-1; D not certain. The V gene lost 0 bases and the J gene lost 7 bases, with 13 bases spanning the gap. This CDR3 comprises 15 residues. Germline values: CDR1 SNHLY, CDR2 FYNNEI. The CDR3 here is CASSEAAPSDNEQFF. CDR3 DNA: TGTGCCAGCAGTGAAGCTGCTCCTTCTGATAATGAGCAGTTCTTC.

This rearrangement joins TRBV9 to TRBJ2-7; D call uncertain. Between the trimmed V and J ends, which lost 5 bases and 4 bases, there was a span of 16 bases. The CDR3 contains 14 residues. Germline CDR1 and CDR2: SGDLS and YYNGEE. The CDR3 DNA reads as TGTGCCAGCAGTGTTACGGACGGTACGTACGAGCAGTACTTC. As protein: CASSVTDGTYEQYF.

CDR3 in amino acids: CASAGYLNQPQHF. Here the CDR3 DNA reads TGTGCCAGCGCAGGGTATCTCAATCAGCCCCAGCATTTT. The rearrangement links TRBV2 to TRBJ1-5; D may be TRBD1 (5 bases). The germline V gene encodes CDR1 SNHLY and CDR2 FYNNEI. The CDR3 covers 13 residues. The germline V and J ends were trimmed by 8 bases and 3 bases, with 11 bases remaining between them.

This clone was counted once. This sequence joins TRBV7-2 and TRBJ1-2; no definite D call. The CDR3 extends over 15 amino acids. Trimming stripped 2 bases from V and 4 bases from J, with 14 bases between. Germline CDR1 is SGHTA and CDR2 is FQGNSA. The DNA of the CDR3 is TGTGCCAGCAGCTTACAATCCGGCAGAACCTATGGCTACACCTTC. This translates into CASSLQSGRTYGYTF.

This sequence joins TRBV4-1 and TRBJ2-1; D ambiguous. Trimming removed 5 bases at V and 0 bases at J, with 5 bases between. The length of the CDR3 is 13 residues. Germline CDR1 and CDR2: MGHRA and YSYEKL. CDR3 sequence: CASSGISYNEQFF. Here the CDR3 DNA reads TGCGCCAGCAGCGGGATCTCCTACAATGAGCAGTTCTTC.

The CDR3 DNA follows: TGTGCCAGCGGGACTAGCGGGAGTGATACGCAGTATTTT. Translated, it gives CASGTSGSDTQYF. The chain has TRBV2 and TRBJ2-3; 14 bases align to TRBD2. In germline, CDR1 is SNHLY, CDR2 FYNNEI. The CDR3 has 13 residues. V was pared by 8 bases and J by 6 bases, with 1 base of the junction left unmatched.

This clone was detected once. The CDR3 sequence is CASRPATGGNTDTQYF. The DNA for the CDR3 is TGTGCCAGCAGGCCAGCGACAGGGGGCAACACAGATACGCAGTATTTT. The chain uses TRBV7-9 and TRBJ2-3; the match to TRBD1 covers 10 bases. V was pared by 6 bases and J by 2 bases, with 8 bases of the junction left unmatched. CDR1 and CDR2 (germline): SEHNR, FQNEAQ (reference sequence). CDR3 size: 16 residues.

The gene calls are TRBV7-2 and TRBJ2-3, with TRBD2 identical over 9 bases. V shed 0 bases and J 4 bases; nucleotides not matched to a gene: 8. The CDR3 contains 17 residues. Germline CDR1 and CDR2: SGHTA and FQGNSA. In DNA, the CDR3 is TGTGCCAGCAGCTTAGCTAGCGGGAGTAGTCGGGCAGATACGCAGTATTTT. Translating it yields CASSLASGSSRADTQYF.

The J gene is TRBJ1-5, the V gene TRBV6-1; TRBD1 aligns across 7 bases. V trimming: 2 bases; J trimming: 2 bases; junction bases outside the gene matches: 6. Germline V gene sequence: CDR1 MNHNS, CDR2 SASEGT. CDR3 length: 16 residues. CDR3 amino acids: CASSETAGGGNQPQHF. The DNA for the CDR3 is TGTGCCAGCAGTGAAACCGCAGGGGGAGGCAATCAGCCCCAGCATTTT.

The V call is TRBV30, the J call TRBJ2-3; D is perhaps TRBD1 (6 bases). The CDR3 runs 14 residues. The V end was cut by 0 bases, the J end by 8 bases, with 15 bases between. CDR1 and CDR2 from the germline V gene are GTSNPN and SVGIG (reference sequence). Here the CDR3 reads CAWSVGGGDGTQYF. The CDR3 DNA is TGTGCCTGGAGTGTTGGGGGCGGAGACGGTACGCAGTATTTT.

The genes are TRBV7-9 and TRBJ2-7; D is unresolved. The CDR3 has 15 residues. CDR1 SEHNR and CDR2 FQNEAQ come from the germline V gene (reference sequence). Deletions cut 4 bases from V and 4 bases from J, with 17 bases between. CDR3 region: CASSSSSSGLYEQYF. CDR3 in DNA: TGTGCCAGCAGCTCCTCCAGTTCAGGATTGTACGAGCAGTACTTC. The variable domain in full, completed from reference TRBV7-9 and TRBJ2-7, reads DTGVSQNPRHKITKRGQNVTFRCDPISEHNRLYWYRQTLGQGPEFLTYFQNEAQLEKSRLLSDRFSAERPKGSFSTLEIQRTEQGDSAMYLCASSSSSSGLYEQYFGPGTRLTVT.

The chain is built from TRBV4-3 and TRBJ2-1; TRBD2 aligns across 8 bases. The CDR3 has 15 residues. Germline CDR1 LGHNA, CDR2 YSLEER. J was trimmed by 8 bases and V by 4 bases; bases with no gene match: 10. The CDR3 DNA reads TGCGCCAGCAGCCGACAAAGCGGGAGTCAGGATGAGCAGTTCTTC. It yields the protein CASSRQSGSQDEQFF.

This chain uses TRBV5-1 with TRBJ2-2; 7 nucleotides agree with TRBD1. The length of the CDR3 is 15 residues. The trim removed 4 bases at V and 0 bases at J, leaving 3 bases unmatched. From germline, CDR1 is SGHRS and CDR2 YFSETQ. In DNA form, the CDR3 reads TGCGCCAGCAGCAGGACAGGAGCGAACACCGGGGAGCTGTTTTTT. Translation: CASSRTGANTGELFF.

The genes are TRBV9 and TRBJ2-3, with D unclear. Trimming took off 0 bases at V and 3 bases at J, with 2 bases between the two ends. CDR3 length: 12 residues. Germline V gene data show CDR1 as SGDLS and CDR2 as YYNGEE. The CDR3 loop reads CASSVETDTQYF. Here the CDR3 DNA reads TGTGCCAGCAGCGTAGAGACAGATACGCAGTATTTT.

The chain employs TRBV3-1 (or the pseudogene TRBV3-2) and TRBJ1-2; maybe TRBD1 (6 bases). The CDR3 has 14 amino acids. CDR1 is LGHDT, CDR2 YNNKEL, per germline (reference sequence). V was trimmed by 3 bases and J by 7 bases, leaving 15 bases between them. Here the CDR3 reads CASSQEPVTGGYTF. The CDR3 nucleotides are TGTGCCAGCAGCCAGGAACCCGTGACAGGTGGCTACACCTTC.